Listed below are T cell receptor beta chains from one sample, sequenced in a study of cytomegalovirus exposure and HLA in healthy donors. Sequenced by immunoSEQ multiplex PCR; TCRdb stores in-frame clones only, minus some. The repertoire holds some 100,000 clones, roughly 88% seen once, with 1.2% in the top ten. The specimen was PBMCs. All receptors come from a woman in her late teens or twenties in good health and CMV-seronegative. The CDR3 runs from the conserved cysteine through the conserved F or W. The D gene is left open where the match is weak. For some rows the clone size is stated as once, few or many, or as a class when expanded; others skip it.

D: TRBD1; J: TRBJ1-2; V: TRBV19; size: NA; CDR3: CASSILAGGYGYTF; DNA: TGTGCCAGTAGTATTCTAGCAGGGGGCTATGGCTACACCTTC
D: TRBD1; J: TRBJ2-7; V: TRBV28; size: NA; CDR3: CASTGGQGAYEQYF; DNA: TGTGCCAGCACCGGCGGACAGGGGGCCTACGAGCAGTACTTC
D: TRBD2; J: TRBJ2-7; V: TRBV2; size: NA; CDR3: CASSEGRVAGTDEQYF; DNA: TGTGCCAGCAGTGAAGGAAGGGTAGCGGGGACGGATGAGCAGTACTTC
D: TRBD1; J: TRBJ1-2; V: TRBV9; size: NA; CDR3: CASSVGRQGAQYGYTF; DNA: TGTGCCAGCAGCGTAGGACGACAGGGGGCCCAATATGGCTACACCTTC
D: TRBD1; J: TRBJ1-1; V: TRBV4-1; size: NA; CDR3: CASGRQGGNTEAFF; DNA: TGCGCCAGCGGCAGACAGGGCGGGAACACTGAAGCTTTCTTT
D: TRBD2; J: TRBJ2-2; V: TRBV6-5; size: once; CDR3: CASRAGGNTGELFF; DNA: TGTGCCAGCCGAGCGGGGGGGAACACCGGGGAGCTGTTTTTT
D: NA; J: TRBJ1-2; V: TRBV11-2; size: NA; CDR3: CASSLDGGLGAWNGYTF; DNA: TGTGCCAGCAGCTTAGACGGGGGATTGGGAGCCTGGAATGGCTACACCTTC
D: NA; J: TRBJ1-2; V: TRBV9; size: NA; CDR3: CASSVWGDRSYGYTF; DNA: TGTGCCAGCAGCGTATGGGGTGACAGATCCTATGGCTACACCTTC
D: NA; J: TRBJ2-1; V: TRBV27; size: NA; CDR3: CASSLSDRRQGNEQFF; DNA: TGTGCCAGCAGTTTATCCGACAGGAGGCAGGGCAATGAGCAGTTCTTC
D: TRBD1; J: TRBJ2-7; V: TRBV27; size: once; CDR3: CASSLAGQGRDYEQYF; DNA: TGTGCCAGCAGTTTAGCCGGACAGGGTCGAGACTACGAGCAGTACTTC
D: NA; J: TRBJ2-2; V: TRBV15; size: NA; CDR3: CATSRSGVAGELFF; DNA: TGTGCCACCAGCAGATCCGGAGTGGCCGGGGAGCTGTTTTTT
D: TRBD1; J: TRBJ1-1; V: TRBV19; size: few; CDR3: CASSDRTGGNTEAFF; DNA: TGTGCCAGTAGTGACCGGACAGGGGGCAACACTGAAGCTTTCTTT
D: NA; J: TRBJ1-1; V: TRBV19; size: NA; CDR3: CASSIGVQGSEAFF; DNA: TGTGCCAGTAGTATAGGGGTACAGGGTTCTGAAGCTTTCTTT
D: TRBD1; J: TRBJ1-1; V: TRBV4-3; size: few; CDR3: CASSQEKAQGDGAFF; DNA: TGCGCCAGCAGCCAAGAAAAGGCCCAGGGGGACGGGGCTTTCTTT
D: TRBD1; J: TRBJ1-2; V: TRBV18; size: NA; CDR3: CASPPNGQASYGYTF; DNA: TGTGCCAGCCCACCAAACGGACAGGCAAGCTATGGCTACACCTTC
D: TRBD1; J: TRBJ2-1; V: TRBV6-1; size: NA; CDR3: CASNARQGSYNEQFF; DNA: TGTGCCAGCAACGCAAGACAGGGGTCCTACAATGAGCAGTTCTTC
D: NA; J: TRBJ1-1; V: TRBV28; size: NA; CDR3: CASSLAVVNTEAFF; DNA: TGTGCCAGCAGTTTAGCGGTTGTTAACACTGAAGCTTTCTTT
D: NA; J: TRBJ2-1; V: TRBV7-6; size: NA; CDR3: CASSLVGGDVEQFF; DNA: TGTGCCAGCAGCTTAGTTGGCGGCGATGTCGAGCAGTTCTTC
D: NA; J: TRBJ2-7; V: TRBV18; size: NA; CDR3: CASSPTQGTDSYEQYF; DNA: TGTGCCAGCTCACCAACGCAGGGTACCGACTCCTACGAGCAGTACTTC
D: NA; J: TRBJ1-1; V: TRBV7-8; size: NA; CDR3: CASSLERGVAFF; DNA: TGTGCCAGCAGCTTAGAAAGGGGCGTAGCTTTCTTT
D: NA; J: TRBJ1-1; V: TRBV20-1; size: NA; CDR3: CSAQSVEAFF; DNA: TGCAGTGCCCAGAGCGTCGAAGCTTTCTTT
D: NA; J: TRBJ1-2; V: TRBV5-6; size: NA; CDR3: CASSLGGAYGYTF; DNA: TGTGCCAGCAGCTTGGGCGGGGCCTATGGCTACACCTTC
D: TRBD1; J: TRBJ2-5; V: TRBV6-6; size: NA; CDR3: CASSFGTEQETQYF; DNA: TGTGCCAGCAGTTTTGGGACAGAACAAGAGACCCAGTACTTC
D: TRBD2; J: TRBJ2-3; V: TRBV28; size: NA; CDR3: CASSYILAGSTDTQYF; DNA: TGTGCCAGCAGTTATATTCTAGCGGGGTCCACAGATACGCAGTATTTT
D: TRBD2; J: TRBJ2-1; V: TRBV2; size: NA; CDR3: CASSASSGGYEQFF; DNA: TGTGCCAGCAGTGCCTCTAGCGGGGGGTATGAGCAGTTCTTC
D: NA; J: TRBJ2-5; V: TRBV5-6; size: NA; CDR3: CASSYRTQETQYF; DNA: TGTGCCAGCAGCTACAGGACCCAAGAGACCCAGTACTTC
D: TRBD1; J: TRBJ2-7; V: TRBV27; size: few; CDR3: CASSLDRGLIEQYF; DNA: TGTGCCAGCAGTTTAGACAGGGGGCTTATCGAGCAGTACTTC
D: NA; J: TRBJ2-1; V: TRBV5-1; size: once; CDR3: CASSLGGHYNEQFF; DNA: TGCGCCAGCAGCTTGGGGGGACACTACAATGAGCAGTTCTTC
D: NA; J: TRBJ2-3; V: TRBV20-1; size: once; CDR3: CSASRDTQYF; DNA: TGCAGTGCTAGTAGAGATACGCAGTATTTT